This T cell receptor (beta chain) was documented in a study of a mutant IDH1 vaccine in newly diagnosed glioma. Study as a whole: The study gave patients eight vaccinations in weeks 1, 3, 5, 7, 11, 15, 19, 23.

The sample's time point: week 5, during vaccination. The content of each vaccine dose was 300 ug of mutant IDH1 20-mer peptide, and topical imiquimod accompanied it. Clones were read by immunoSEQ multiplex PCR, and TCRdb kept only the in-frame ones, dropping some. The data contain roughly 39,000 clones, around three quarters of them seen just once; the ten biggest clones take up more than 5.5%. In the case of this clone: Its antigen is not known.

Study-level results: More than 80% of patients showed vaccine-induced immune responses across multiple MHC alleles. Seemingly, top peripheral T cell clonotype changes bore no relation to pseudoprogression.

This receptor was obtained from a man in his forties with glioma. Source: PBMCs, taken from a glioma patient whose treatment included an IDH1 peptide vaccine.

The CDR3 DNA reads as TGCGCCAGCAGCCAAGCAGGGGGCTACACTGAAGCTTTCTTT. Its protein is CASSQAGGYTEAFF. The J gene is TRBJ1-1, the V gene TRBV4-1, with 8 bases fitting TRBD1. V lost 1 base and J lost 3; bases outside the gene matches: 1. This CDR3 region has 14 residues. CDR1 and CDR2 from the germline V gene are MGHRA and YSYEKL.